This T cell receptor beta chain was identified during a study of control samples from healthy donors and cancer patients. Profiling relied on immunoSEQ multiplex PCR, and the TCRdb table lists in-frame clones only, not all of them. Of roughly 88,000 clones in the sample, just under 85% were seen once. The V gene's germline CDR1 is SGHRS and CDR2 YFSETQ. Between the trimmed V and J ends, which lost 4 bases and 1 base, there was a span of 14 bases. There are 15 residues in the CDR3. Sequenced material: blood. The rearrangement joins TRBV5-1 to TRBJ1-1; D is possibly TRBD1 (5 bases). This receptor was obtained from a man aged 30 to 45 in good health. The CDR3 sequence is CASSPGAPWNTEAFF. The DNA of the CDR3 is TGCGCCAGCAGCCCTGGGGCTCCTTGGAACACTGAAGCTTTCTTT.